This TCR beta chain was captured by sequencing in a study of radiation and T cells in renal cell carcinoma. Findings and limits, study-wide: Baseline intratumoral clonotype presence is unknown without pretreatment biopsies.

Clones were sequenced by immunoSEQ multiplex PCR, and TCRdb holds only the in-frame ones, with some missing. The sample carries 150,000 or so clones, 88% recorded once. With respect to this clone: The target antigen is unknown.

The V gene end was trimmed by 6 bases and the J gene end by 4 bases; junction bases not matched to a gene: 7. The germline CDR1 and CDR2 sequences are SNHLY and FYNNEI. The CDR3 contains 14 residues. Regarding time point: baseline pretreatment blood. Treatment indicated: 15 Gy SBRT to primary tumor, nephrectomy 4 weeks later. Sequences were derived from blood, sampled from a patient whose treatment included radiotherapy and nephrectomy. The clonotype comes from a woman aged 70-85 years with renal cell carcinoma. The chain is built from TRBV2 and TRBJ1-2; 8 positions match TRBD1. The CDR3 protein is CASSNRGSGYGYTF. DNA for the CDR3: TGTGCCAGCAGCAACAGGGGGTCGGGCTATGGCTACACCTTC.